This record looks at one T cell receptor (beta chain) sequence and its context. The antigen is undetermined. The study recruited hyperthyroidism patients aged 18 to 65 who were newly diagnosed, under 2 months' duration. Serum thyroxine and TRAb, along with clinical symptoms, thyroid ultrasound and orbital computed tomography, were what diagnosis relied on. These data are taken from a study of Graves' ophthalmopathy and Graves' hyperthyroidism. Study overall: Stable hyperthyroidism meant no ophthalmopathy within 18 months of follow-up. Whole-study findings and limits: Separation of ophthalmopathy from stable hyperthyroidism was achieved by a 13-signature model, at about 89% sensitivity and under 83% specificity.

Trimming took off 6 bases at V and 7 bases at J, with 13 bases between the two ends. The germline V gene encodes CDR1 LNHDA and CDR2 SQIVND (reference sequence). The CDR3 runs to 13 residues. RNA transcripts provided the template for amplifying TCR beta CDR3 regions. The workflow started with a first-round RT-PCR run with HTBI primers and then moved on to a second-round multiplex PCR. TCRdb re-analysed the multiplex PCR reads in MiXCR, keeping a single row per CDR3 protein. Among approximately 540,000 distinct CDR3 sequences listed, less than 45% were seen once. Sample: peripheral blood or thyroid tissue (not recorded which). This TCR was recovered from an adult man with Graves' hyperthyroidism. The chain carries TRBV19 and TRBJ1-5; no reliable D call. In DNA form, the CDR3 reads TGTGCCAGTAGGTATAGGGCCGGGCAGCCCCAGCATTTT. This codes for CASRYRAGQPQHF.